A selection of T cell receptor beta chains follows, all from one sample in a study of T cells in localized non-small cell lung cancer. Some clones are missing from TCRdb's copy, which holds only in-frame ones; the method was immunoSEQ multiplex PCR. The sample has about 45,000 clones; 81% are singletons. Source: peripheral blood mononuclear cells, taken before any cancer treatment. These receptors were obtained from a man aged 40-75 years with stage III lung adenocarcinoma. Both conserved end residues are part of each CDR3. The D gene is left open where the match is weak. Part of the rows lack a size; the others show once, few, many or a class for expanded clones.

>TRBD2|few|TRBV2
CASSSTSGGGETQYF
>NA|NA|TRBV9
CASSVAAVARGDEQFF
>TRBD1|NA|TRBV7-3
CASSSGQIHEAFF
>TRBD1|once|TRBV30
CAWRDRAYSNQPQHF
>TRBD2|NA|TRBV5-1
CASKRESTDTQYF
>TRBD1|NA|TRBV10-3
CATLPDRATISNQPQHF
>NA|few|TRBV7-2
CASAGLASYNEQFF
>TRBD1|NA|TRBV9
CASSARTGDAEFEKLFF
>TRBD1|NA|TRBV5-1
CASSSGQGRAGYTF
>NA|NA|TRBV7-2
CASTPWGNQPQHF
>NA|NA|TRBV2
CASSGDGGLVTEAFF